The 23 T cell receptor beta chains reported below all come from one sample, sequenced in a study of blood T cell repertoires in COVID-19. Generated by immunoSEQ multiplex PCR, the TCRdb table keeps only in-frame clones and is missing some. The sample shows 26,000 or so clones, around 89% of them seen only once. Sequences were obtained from peripheral blood. The receptor set was obtained from a human donor in a cohort sampled during active COVID-19.

The chain carries TRBV5-8 and TRBJ1-4; 7 bases are a match to TRBD1. The CDR3 has 17 residues. Germline trimming cut 0 bases from V and 1 base from J; bases unmatched to any gene: 6. Per the germline V gene, CDR1 is SGHTS and CDR2 is YDEGEE. CDR3 nucleotides: TGTGCCAGCAGCTTGGAGTTTGGGGACAGAACTAATGAAAAACTGTTTTTT. Residues: CASSLEFGDRTNEKLFF.

The V and J genes are TRBV5-6 and TRBJ1-1; perhaps TRBD1 as D (5 bases). CDR1 and CDR2 (germline): SGHDT, YYEEEE. The CDR3 contains 12 residues. With 4 bases removed from V and 2 bases from J, the gap between germline ends came to 6 bases. CDR3 nucleotide sequence: TGTGCCAGCAGCCAGGGAAACACTGAAGCTTTCTTT. This translates into CASSQGNTEAFF.

The J gene is TRBJ1-4, the V gene TRBV27; D is perhaps TRBD1 (6 bases). This CDR3 spans 15 amino acids. V lost 6 bases and J lost 5, with 16 bases in between. The germline V gene encodes CDR1 MNHEY and CDR2 SMNVEV (reference sequence). CDR3 DNA: TGTGCCAGCAGAAACAGGGCAGGGCTAAATGAAAAACTGTTTTTT. Amino acid sequence: CASRNRAGLNEKLFF.

The V call is TRBV3-1 (or the pseudogene TRBV3-2), the J call TRBJ1-1, with a weak D call TRBD1 (5 bases). Germline assignment: CDR1 LGHDT and CDR2 YNNKEL (reference sequence). Between the trimmed V and J ends, which lost 4 bases and 12 bases, there was a span of 18 bases. This CDR3 region has 13 residues. This CDR3 reads CASSPGGGGRTFF. Here the CDR3 DNA reads TGTGCCAGCAGCCCCGGGGGAGGAGGGAGGACTTTCTTT.

The chain employs TRBV28 and TRBJ1-1; D gene unclear. This CDR3 comprises 13 residues. V gave up 2 bases and J gave up 7 bases, with 11 bases separating them. Germline CDR1 is MDHEN and CDR2 is SYDVKM. The CDR3 spells CASSLGQALEAFF. The DNA for the CDR3 is TGTGCCAGCAGTTTAGGGCAGGCCCTTGAAGCTTTCTTT. The variable domain in full, with the rest retrieved from reference TRBV28 and TRBJ1-1, is DVKVTQSSRYLVKRTGEKVFLECVQDMDHENMFWYRQDPGLGLRLIYFSYDVKMKEKGDIPEGYSVSREKKERFSLILESASTNQTSMYLCASSLGQALEAFFGQGTRLTVV.

This chain links TRBV7-3 with TRBJ2-1; 9 nucleotides align to TRBD2. The CDR3 contains 17 residues. Trimming cost V 2 bases and J 6 bases; bases outside gene matches: 11. Germline CDR1 is SGHTA and CDR2 is FQGTGA. The CDR3 bases are TGTGCCAGCAGCTTAGCGGCGGGGGGGCGAGGGACCAATGAGCAGTTCTTC. Amino acid sequence: CASSLAAGGRGTNEQFF.

The CDR3 reads CASGRDRVFEQYF. CDR3 DNA sequence: TGTGCCAGCGGTCGGGACAGGGTGTTCGAGCAGTACTTC. The rearrangement uses TRBV25-1 and TRBJ2-7, with 9 nucleotides matching TRBD1. The J segment lost 6 bases and the V segment lost 8 bases, leaving 8 bases of the junction unmatched. CDR3 length equals 13 residues. Germline V gene sequence: CDR1 MGHDK, CDR2 SYGVNS.

CDR3 region: CASSPRILETQYF. CDR3 sequence (DNA): TGTGCCAGCAGCCCCAGGATACTGGAGACCCAGTACTTC. The rearrangement uses TRBV7-3 and TRBJ2-5, with D unclear. Germline V gene data show CDR1 as SGHTA and CDR2 as FQGTGA. V gave up 5 bases and J gave up 5 bases, with 12 bases separating them. CDR3 length: 13 amino acids.

This clone was observed a few times. The chain links TRBV4-2 to TRBJ2-3; maybe TRBD2 (7 bases). CDR1 and CDR2 (germline): LGHNA, YNFKEQ. V was clipped by 8 bases and J by 0 bases, with 15 bases between them. This CDR3 is built from 15 residues. This CDR3 reads CASRKGGTSTDTQYF. The CDR3 DNA sequence: TGTGCCAGCCGAAAGGGGGGGACGAGCACAGATACGCAGTATTTT.

This sequence joins TRBV4-3 and TRBJ1-4; 8 nucleotides agree with TRBD1. There are 15 residues in the CDR3. V lost 1 base to trimming and J lost 8 bases; unmatched junction nucleotides: 6. CDR1 is LGHNA, CDR2 YSLEER, per germline. The CDR3 DNA reads TGCGCCAGCAGCCAAGGAGTACAGGGGGTAGAAAAACTGTTTTTT. It encodes CASSQGVQGVEKLFF.

This sequence joins TRBV30 and TRBJ2-5, with D possibly being TRBD2 (6 bases). The V end lost 0 bases, the J end lost 2 bases, and 7 bases lay between the germline ends. The V gene's germline CDR1 is GTSNPN and CDR2 SVGIG (reference sequence). CDR3 size: 13 residues. The CDR3 loop is CAWSVRGQETQYF. CDR3 in DNA: TGTGCCTGGAGTGTACGGGGGCAAGAGACCCAGTACTTC.

The chain carries TRBV7-2 and TRBJ1-1, with D perhaps TRBD1 (6 bases). Trimming stripped 4 bases from V and 4 bases from J, with 10 bases between. The germline gives CDR1 SGHTA, CDR2 FQGNSA. The CDR3 sequence is 13 residues long. The CDR3 sequence is CASSSQGLTEAFF. The CDR3 nucleotides read TGTGCCAGCAGCTCCCAGGGGCTCACTGAAGCTTTCTTT.

CDR3: CASSVDRGQPQHF. The CDR3 coding sequence is TGCGCCAGCAGCGTAGATCGGGGTCAGCCCCAGCATTTT. The J gene is TRBJ1-5, the V gene TRBV4-3; D call uncertain. This CDR3 region has 13 residues. The germline V and J ends were trimmed by 5 bases and 6 bases, with 11 bases remaining between them. Looked up from germline, CDR1 is LGHNA and CDR2 is YSLEER.

The chain uses TRBV2 and TRBJ1-1, with D possibly being TRBD1 (5 bases). There are 14 residues in the CDR3. V gave up 10 bases and J gave up 5 bases, with 20 bases separating them. The germline V gene encodes CDR1 SNHLY and CDR2 FYNNEI. The CDR3 coding sequence is TGTGCCACCGTAATCACCGCAGGGTTGACTGAAGCTTTCTTT. Residues: CATVITAGLTEAFF. The entire variable domain, with the rest obtained from reference TRBV2 and TRBJ1-1, is as follows: EPEVTQTPSHQVTQMGQEVILRCVPISNHLYFYWYRQILGQKVEFLVSFYNNEISEKSEIFDDQFSVERPDGSNFTLKIRSTKLEDSAMYFCATVITAGLTEAFFGQGTRLTVV.

The V and J genes are TRBV9 and TRBJ1-1; D not resolved. In germline, CDR1 is SGDLS, CDR2 YYNGEE. The CDR3 has 15 amino acids. V was cut by 4 bases and J by 0 bases, with 13 bases left in between. CDR3 coding DNA: TGTGCCAGCAGCCCCGAGGGAGAATTGAACACTGAAGCTTTCTTT. It translates to CASSPEGELNTEAFF.

The chain carries TRBV5-8 and TRBJ2-7, with D maybe TRBD1 (6 bases). The CDR3 runs 15 residues. CDR1 is SGHTS, CDR2 YDEGEE, per germline. V lost 3 bases, J lost 1 base, and 14 bases lay in between. CDR3 DNA: TGTGCCAGCAGCTCTCCGTACAGGGTGTCCTACGAGCAGTACTTC. This encodes CASSSPYRVSYEQYF.

This sequence joins TRBV29-1 and TRBJ2-7; a weak D match, TRBD1 (7 bases). Germline-derived CDR1 and CDR2 are SQVTM and ANQGSEA. Trimming cost V 7 bases and J 3 bases, with 16 bases left between them. This CDR3 contains 13 residues. In nucleotides, the CDR3 is TGCAGCGGAGAGCCAGGGGGGAGCTACGAGCAGTACTTC. Amino acid sequence: CSGEPGGSYEQYF.

In its sample, this clone was seen a few times. V usage is TRBV10-3 and J usage is TRBJ1-1; D is unresolved. Trimming left V 6 bases short and J 1 base short, with 9 bases between. The germline V gene encodes CDR1 ENHRY and CDR2 SYGVKD. The CDR3 has 13 residues. Written as DNA, the CDR3 is TGTGCCATCAGGCGGGCCTCGAACACTGAAGCTTTCTTT. Its protein product is CAIRRASNTEAFF.

The chain uses TRBV7-9 and TRBJ2-5, with D hard to call. The length of the CDR3 is 15 residues. The V gene lost 1 base and the J gene lost 3 bases, with 12 bases spanning the gap. Germline CDR1 is SEHNR and CDR2 is FQNEAQ (reference sequence). CDR3 nucleotide sequence: TGTGCCAGCAGCTTAGGAGTCCGGAGTAAAGAGACCCAGTACTTC. Translated: CASSLGVRSKETQYF. The full variable domain, with the rest looked up from reference TRBV7-9 and TRBJ2-5, is DTGVSQNPRHKITKRGQNVTFRCDPISEHNRLYWYRQTLGQGPEFLTYFQNEAQLEKSRLLSDRFSAERPKGSFSTLEIQRTEQGDSAMYLCASSLGVRSKETQYFGPGTRLLVL.

The chain couples TRBV7-2 to TRBJ2-3; the match to TRBD2 covers 11 bases. This CDR3 region has 14 residues. The V gene's germline CDR1 is SGHTA and CDR2 FQGNSA. After removal of 8 bases from V and 1 base from J, the junction contained 2 bases not matched to a gene. CDR3 amino acids: CASELAGGTDTQYF. The CDR3 DNA reads as TGTGCCAGCGAACTAGCGGGGGGCACAGATACGCAGTATTTT.

The J gene is TRBJ2-1, the V gene TRBV15; TRBD2 matches 8 bases. Germline V gene sequence: CDR1 LNHNV, CDR2 YYDKDF (reference sequence). J gave up 8 bases and V 2 bases, and 8 bases lay outside the gene matches. The CDR3 contains 15 residues. The chain's CDR3 is CATSRPPGGRDEQFF. In DNA form, the CDR3 reads TGTGCCACCAGCAGACCACCGGGAGGGCGCGATGAGCAGTTCTTC.

CDR3 DNA: TGTGCCAGCAGCTTGGGAGAGATGAACACCGGGGAGCTGTTTTTT. Translated, it gives CASSLGEMNTGELFF. The V gene is TRBV5-4, the J gene TRBJ2-2; unclear D gene. Germline V CDR1 and CDR2: SGHNT, YYREEE (reference sequence). This CDR3 spans 15 amino acids. V was cut by 0 bases and J by 1 base, with 7 bases left in between.

The CDR3 nucleotides read TGTGCCAGCAGCCAGAAAGAGGGCCCAGATACGCAGTATTTT. Translated: CASSQKEGPDTQYF. The chain links TRBV3-1 (or the pseudogene TRBV3-2) to TRBJ2-3, with D tentatively TRBD2 (5 bases). This CDR3 contains 14 residues. Trimming pared 3 bases from V and 4 bases from J, leaving 11 bases between. Per the germline V gene, CDR1 is LGHDT and CDR2 is YNNKEL (reference sequence).